Following are 12 T cell receptor beta chains from one sample sequenced in a study of T cell repertoires in cytomegalovirus infection (dated by TCRdb to the late 2010s). The instrument given in TCRdb is Illumina HiSeq 1500. Starting from the raw public reads, TCRdb applied fastp trimming at Q25, assembled clones with MiXCR and retained in-frame beta chains. Every distinct CDR3 protein forms one entry, paired with its most common genes and DNA. Here the sample has approximately 400,000 distinct CDR3 sequences; roughly a third occur a single time. The top ten clones comprise roughly 15% of the sample. Sequenced material: PBMCs. These receptors were obtained from a human donor in good health (CMV status not recorded). Some clones in this sample may be carry-over from other donors' samples.

The chain links TRBV15 to TRBJ2-5; D tentatively fits TRBD1 or TRBD2 (5 bases each). The CDR3 is 13 amino acids. Germline CDR1 is LNHNV and CDR2 is YYDKDF (reference sequence). V was shortened by 1 base and J by 4 bases, with 7 bases between the two germline ends. The chain's CDR3 is CATSRAGAETQYF. CDR3 coding DNA: TGTGCCACCAGCAGAGCCGGGGCAGAGACCCAGTACTTC.

This sequence joins TRBV19 and TRBJ2-2, with 7 nucleotides matching TRBD1. The CDR3 runs 14 residues. Germline CDR1 reads LNHDA; CDR2 reads SQIVND (reference sequence). V was pared by 7 bases and J by 3 bases, with 5 bases of the junction left unmatched. CDR3 protein: CASKGGLHTGELFF. The CDR3 nucleotides read TGTGCCAGTAAAGGGGGCTTGCACACCGGGGAGCTGTTTTTT.

The rearrangement joins TRBV6-4 to TRBJ2-1, with 12 positions matching TRBD2. From germline, CDR1 is MRHNA and CDR2 SNTAGT. The CDR3 loop spans 15 amino acids. The trim removed 6 bases at V and 9 bases at J, leaving 9 bases unmatched. The CDR3 spells CASSALAGGQGEQFF. The CDR3 nucleotides read TGTGCCAGCAGCGCACTAGCGGGGGGCCAAGGTGAGCAGTTCTTC.

This clonotype was picked up many times. This chain uses TRBV7-2 with TRBJ2-7, with D tentatively TRBD1 (6 bases). Germline V gene sequence: CDR1 SGHTA, CDR2 FQGNSA. The V end lost 2 bases, the J end lost 6 bases, and 14 bases lay between the germline ends. The CDR3 loop spans 14 amino acids. CDR3 residues: CASSLSWDKSEQYF. The CDR3 DNA sequence: TGTGCCAGCAGCTTATCTTGGGACAAGTCCGAGCAGTACTTC.

This clonotype was detected only a few times. The rearrangement links TRBV5-6 to TRBJ1-1; D perhaps matches TRBD1 (5 bases). Germline V gene sequence: CDR1 SGHDT, CDR2 YYEEEE. The CDR3 runs to 16 residues. The germline V and J ends were trimmed by 3 bases and 0 bases, with 15 bases remaining between them. CDR3: CASSSWGGLMNTEAFF. CDR3 nucleotide sequence: TGTGCCAGCAGCTCGTGGGGGGGACTAATGAACACTGAAGCTTTCTTT.

This clonotype came up a few times. The chain couples TRBV12-3 or TRBV12-4 to TRBJ2-7; D is unclear. The CDR3 has 13 amino acids. Trimming took 3 bases from V and 5 from J, leaving 11 bases between them. CDR3 coding DNA: TGTGCCAGCAGTTTTCTACAGAGCAACGAGCAGTACTTC. The encoded protein is CASSFLQSNEQYF.

This clonotype was seen ten or more times. CDR3 residues: CASTPGAEANYGYTF. The CDR3 coding sequence is TGTGCCAGCACCCCGGGGGCAGAAGCTAACTATGGCTACACCTTC. The chain carries TRBV11-1 and TRBJ1-2, with D perhaps matching TRBD1 (6 bases). V was trimmed by 7 bases and J by 0 bases, leaving 15 bases between them. Per the germline V gene, CDR1 is SGHAT and CDR2 is FQDESV (reference sequence). The length of the CDR3 is 15 residues. Full variable domain (rest looked up from reference TRBV11-1 and TRBJ1-2): EAEVAQSPRYKITEKSQAVAFWCDPISGHATLYWYRQILGQGPELLVQFQDESVVDDSQLPKDRFSAERLKGVDSTLKIQPAELGDSAMYLCASTPGAEANYGYTFGSGTRLTVV.

In nucleotides, the CDR3 is TGTGCCAGCAGTTACTCGATGGCGGGCAACGGAGAGCAGTACTTC. Protein: CASSYSMAGNGEQYF. J is TRBJ2-7 and V is TRBV6-2 or TRBV6-3, with a possible D match to TRBD2 (5 bases). The CDR3 contains 15 residues. The V end was cut by 0 bases, the J end by 7 bases, with 16 bases between. Germline-derived CDR1 and CDR2 are MNHEY and SVGEGT.

As concerns this clonotype: One end of the junction does not line up with germline, which may come from a read error. The J gene is TRBJ1-5, the V gene TRBV7-6, with D perhaps matching TRBD1 (5 bases). The CDR3 is made up of 13 amino acids. CDR1 and CDR2 (germline): SGHVS, FNYEAQ. CDR3 protein: CARSGRETQPKHF. The CDR3 DNA sequence: TGTGCCAGAAGCGGCAGGGAGACTCAGCCCAAGCATTTT.

The genes are TRBV19 and TRBJ1-5, with D hard to call. This CDR3 region has 13 residues. V was cut by 3 bases and J by 3 bases, with 6 bases left in between. Germline-derived CDR1 and CDR2 are LNHDA and SQIVND (reference sequence). Here the CDR3 reads CASSIPFNQPQHF. The CDR3 DNA reads TGTGCCAGTAGTATCCCCTTCAATCAGCCCCAGCATTTT. Based on the CDR3 plus reference TRBV19 and TRBJ1-5, the full variable domain is DGGITQSPKYLFRKEGQNVTLSCEQNLNHDAMYWYRQDPGQGLRLIYYSQIVNDFQKGDIAEGYSVSREKKESFPLTVTSAQKNPTAFYLCASSIPFNQPQHFGDGTRLSIL.

This clonotype has just a few counts. The chain carries TRBV6-6 and TRBJ1-5; 8 bases line up with TRBD1. The CDR3 is 16 residues long. V lost 5 bases, J lost 3 bases, and 9 bases stayed unmatched. Looked up from germline, CDR1 is MNHNY and CDR2 is SVGAGI (reference sequence). The CDR3 region is CASSPRGQEYNQPQHF. In DNA, the CDR3 is TGTGCCAGCAGTCCCAGGGGGCAGGAATACAATCAGCCCCAGCATTTT.

This clonotype has ten or more counts. V gene TRBV7-2 combines with J gene TRBJ2-3, with D tentatively TRBD2 (6 bases). CDR1 is SGHTA and CDR2 is FQGNSA in the germline V gene. The CDR3 has 17 amino acids. Trimming left V 1 base short and J 1 base short, with 15 bases between. Here the CDR3 DNA reads TGTGCCAGCAGCTTAGGGGCCAGGACGGGGGGCACAGATACGCAGTATTTT. It specifies CASSLGARTGGTDTQYF.